The 28 T cell receptor beta chains listed next were all sequenced from one sample in a study of graft-versus-host responses after intestinal transplantation (dated by TCRdb to the early 2020s). The time point label of this sample denotes: cells obtained before transplantation from donor or recipient. The library was prepared using the immunoSEQ multiplex PCR assay. Drawn from immuneACCESS, this table holds only the in-frame rearrangements with V and J called that TCRdb kept. Clones are partly lost; checked studies trace under half to an unresolved V gene and leave the rest unexplained. This sample holds some 120,000 clones; approximately 92% were observed only once. The top ten constitute over 0.15% of the sample. These receptors' targets are unknown. Specimen: unstimulated CD4+ T cells sorted from spleen or lymph node cells, collected before intestinal transplant. The receptors originated from a human donor who received an intestinal transplant.

The chain joins TRBV5-4 to TRBJ2-5, with 9 positions matching TRBD1. This CDR3 is 16 amino acids long. CDR1 is SGHNT and CDR2 is YYREEE in the germline V gene (reference sequence). V was clipped by 4 bases and J by 4 bases; unmatched bases: 11. CDR3 in DNA: TGTGCCAGCAGCGGAGGGGGGACAGGGTGGGGAGAGACCCAGTACTTC. Its protein is CASSGGGTGWGETQYF. Full variable domain (rest looked up from reference TRBV5-4 and TRBJ2-5): ETGVTQSPTHLIKTRGQQVTLRCSSQSGHNTVSWYQQALGQGPQFIFQYYREEENGRGNFPPRFSGLQFPNYSSELNVNALELDDSALYLCASSGGGTGWGETQYFGPGTRLLVL.

The V and J genes are TRBV7-9 and TRBJ1-1; D remains unclear. The CDR3 runs to 13 residues. Trimming cost V 5 bases and J 6 bases, with 13 bases left between them. The germline gives CDR1 SEHNR, CDR2 FQNEAQ (reference sequence). CDR3 in amino acids: CASSANHLPEAFF. The CDR3 DNA is TGTGCCAGCAGCGCTAATCACCTCCCTGAAGCTTTCTTT.

This clone was detected a few times. This chain joins TRBV6-5 and TRBJ2-7, with 7 nucleotides matching TRBD2. CDR1 and CDR2 from the germline V gene are MNHEY and SVGAGI. The CDR3 covers 15 residues. Trimming cost V 0 bases and J 1 base; bases outside gene matches: 3. The CDR3 region is CASSYSPSGSYEQYF. The DNA for the CDR3 is TGTGCCAGCAGTTACTCTCCTAGCGGATCCTACGAGCAGTACTTC.

The chain's CDR3 is CASSETGALGNLYEQYF. For the CDR3, the DNA is TGCGCCAGCAGTGAGACTGGGGCACTTGGGAACCTCTACGAGCAGTACTTC. The rearrangement links TRBV10-1 to TRBJ2-7, with D perhaps TRBD1 (5 bases). Between the trimmed V and J ends, which lost 2 bases and 3 bases, there was a span of 20 bases. Germline lookup yields CDR1 WNHNN and CDR2 SYGVQD (reference sequence). The CDR3 has 17 residues.

This clone was counted once. The genes are TRBV25-1 and TRBJ1-2; TRBD1 agrees at 8 bases. This CDR3 region has 14 residues. CDR1 MGHDK and CDR2 SYGVNS come from the germline V gene. Germline trimming cut 5 bases from V and 4 bases from J; bases unmatched to any gene: 6. CDR3 in amino acids: CASSIGQGGYGYTF. The DNA of the CDR3 is TGTGCCAGCAGTATCGGACAGGGTGGCTATGGCTACACCTTC.

The rearrangement links TRBV7-9 to TRBJ2-7; D not certain. Trimming shortened V by 0 bases and J by 4 bases, and 7 bases separated the two germline ends. The CDR3 is made up of 13 amino acids. The V gene's germline CDR1 is SEHNR and CDR2 FQNEAQ (reference sequence). The CDR3, as DNA: TGTGCCAGCAGCTTAGCGGGCCTTTACGAGCAGTACTTC. Translating gives CASSLAGLYEQYF.

Concerning this clone itself: An end of the junction does not agree with germline; a read error may underlie this. The chain recombines TRBV27 with TRBJ1-2; a weak D match, TRBD1 (6 bases). Germline lookup yields CDR1 MNHEY and CDR2 SMNVEV (reference sequence). CDR3 length: 16 amino acids. CDR3 sequence: CASSHGLGQWIYGHTF. The CDR3 bases are TGTGCCAGCAGCCACGGACTTGGACAGTGGATCTATGGCCACACCTTC.

The sample holds one count of this clone. This chain links TRBV7-9 with TRBJ1-4; the D gene is possibly TRBD1 (5 bases). Germline V lookup: CDR1 SEHNR, CDR2 FQNEAQ (reference sequence). This CDR3 contains 14 residues. Trimming pared 3 bases from V and 5 bases from J, leaving 10 bases between. CDR3 DNA: TGTGCCAGCAGCTTCGGGGGACTCAATGAAAAACTGTTTTTT. Its protein product is CASSFGGLNEKLFF.

This chain uses TRBV9 with TRBJ2-5; D may correspond to TRBD1 or TRBD2 (5 bases each). The CDR3 has 14 residues. V lost 3 bases and J lost 0, with 9 bases in between. The germline V gene encodes CDR1 SGDLS and CDR2 YYNGEE. The CDR3 DNA reads TGTGCCAGCAGCGGGGACCAGTACCAAGAGACCCAGTACTTC. Its translation is CASSGDQYQETQYF.

This clone was seen once. CDR3 loop: CAWSGGTFDTEAFF. The DNA for the CDR3 is TGTGCCTGGAGTGGTGGGACGTTCGACACTGAAGCTTTCTTT. The V gene is TRBV30, the J gene TRBJ1-1, with D tentatively TRBD1 (5 bases). This CDR3 has 14 residues. V was cut by 1 base and J by 3 bases, with 12 bases left in between. Germline assignment: CDR1 GTSNPN and CDR2 SVGIG (reference sequence).

This clone was seen only once. This chain joins TRBV11-2 and TRBJ1-3; D is uncertain. Germline V gives CDR1 SGHAT, CDR2 FQNNGV. There are 17 residues in the CDR3. The V end lost 5 bases, the J end lost 0 bases, and 17 bases lay between the germline ends. The CDR3 coding sequence is TGTGCCAGCAGCCTCGGGCGCGCCCGCCTCTCTGGAAACACCATATATTTT. It is translated as CASSLGRARLSGNTIYF.

The chain couples TRBV15 to TRBJ2-7; D may be TRBD1 (6 bases). The V and J ends lost 1 base and 3 bases respectively, with 7 bases between them. In germline, CDR1 is LNHNV, CDR2 YYDKDF (reference sequence). The CDR3 covers 13 residues. This CDR3 is CATSRATGYEQYF. The CDR3 bases are TGTGCCACCAGCAGAGCGACAGGCTACGAGCAGTACTTC.

V and J are TRBV9 and TRBJ2-7; tentatively, D is TRBD1 (6 bases). With 2 bases removed from V and 6 bases from J, the gap between germline ends came to 15 bases. The germline gives CDR1 SGDLS, CDR2 YYNGEE. This CDR3 is built from 14 residues. The CDR3 region has the DNA TGTGCCAGCAGCGTCTCAGGGGATAGAACCGAGCAGTACTTC. It translates to CASSVSGDRTEQYF.

The V call is TRBV18, the J call TRBJ2-5; D may correspond to TRBD1 or TRBD2 (5 bases each). The CDR3 is 13 amino acids. V lost 6 bases, J lost 3 bases, and 11 bases lay in between. Germline V gives CDR1 KGHSH, CDR2 LQKENI. The CDR3 here is CASSPGTKETQYF. DNA for the CDR3: TGTGCCAGCTCCCCCGGGACCAAAGAGACCCAGTACTTC.

The V gene is TRBV10-1, the J gene TRBJ2-3; the match to TRBD1 covers 7 bases. In germline, CDR1 is WNHNN, CDR2 SYGVQD (reference sequence). This CDR3 is 16 amino acids long. The V segment lost 5 bases and the J segment 3 bases; nucleotides outside the gene matches: 11. CDR3 amino acids: CASSQQGKIKTDTQYF. The CDR3 nucleotides read TGCGCCAGCAGTCAACAGGGGAAGATCAAAACAGATACGCAGTATTTT.

The chain couples TRBV11-3 to TRBJ2-7; D is undetermined. The germline V gene encodes CDR1 SGHNT and CDR2 YENEEA. This CDR3 region has 12 residues. V was cut by 1 base and J by 3 bases, with 4 bases left in between. The CDR3 DNA is TGTGCCAGCAGCTTAGCCGGCTACGAGCAGTACTTC. It yields the protein CASSLAGYEQYF.

This chain joins TRBV7-9 and TRBJ1-2; D is perhaps TRBD1 (5 bases). Per germline, CDR1 SEHNR and CDR2 FQNEAQ (reference sequence). The V gene lost 1 base and the J gene lost 4 bases, with 13 bases spanning the gap. The CDR3 runs to 15 residues. CDR3 sequence (DNA): TGTGCCAGCAGCTTAGACCGGGCCGGGGGCTATGGCTACACCTTC. The encoded protein is CASSLDRAGGYGYTF. Variable domain in full (rest from reference TRBV7-9 and TRBJ1-2): DTGVSQNPRHKITKRGQNVTFRCDPISEHNRLYWYRQTLGQGPEFLTYFQNEAQLEKSRLLSDRFSAERPKGSFSTLEIQRTEQGDSAMYLCASSLDRAGGYGYTFGSGTRLTVV.

V is TRBV7-9 and J is TRBJ1-1; D may be TRBD1 (6 bases). The V gene lost 5 bases and the J gene lost 5 bases, with 12 bases spanning the gap. Per germline, CDR1 SEHNR and CDR2 FQNEAQ (reference sequence). The CDR3 has 13 residues. The CDR3 DNA follows: TGTGCCAGCAGCCGGTCCCAGGGGACTGAAGCTTTCTTT. Its translation: CASSRSQGTEAFF.

The chain uses TRBV7-9 and TRBJ2-7; D uncertain. Germline loops: CDR1 SEHNR, CDR2 FQNEAQ (reference sequence). This CDR3 has 15 residues. Trimming took 5 bases from V and 0 from J, leaving 14 bases between them. The CDR3 bases are TGTGCCAGCAGCCCCGACCCGGCCGGCTCCTACGAGCAGTACTTC. Translated: CASSPDPAGSYEQYF.

This clone has a single count. The V gene is TRBV6-5, the J gene TRBJ1-6; 7 bases match TRBD1. This CDR3 is 15 amino acids long. With 0 bases clipped from V and 8 bases from J, the junction kept 4 bases outside the gene matches. CDR1 is MNHEY and CDR2 is SVGAGI in the germline V gene. CDR3 protein: CASSYSIQGDSPLHF. DNA for the CDR3: TGTGCCAGCAGTTACTCGATCCAGGGGGATTCACCCCTCCACTTT.

The gene calls are TRBV30 and TRBJ1-5, with D maybe TRBD1 (6 bases). V shed 0 bases and J shed 7 bases, with 22 bases lying between them. The CDR3 extends over 17 amino acids. Germline assignment: CDR1 GTSNPN and CDR2 SVGIG (reference sequence). CDR3 DNA sequence: TGTGCCTGGAGTGTAGGTCGGGGGGCAGGCCGAGGGCAGCCCCAGCATTTT. Encoded protein: CAWSVGRGAGRGQPQHF.

This chain joins TRBV7-3 and TRBJ1-2; D may be TRBD1 (6 bases). The CDR3 contains 14 residues. Trimming took off 5 bases at V and 2 bases at J, with 12 bases between the two ends. Germline CDR1 is SGHTA and CDR2 is FQGTGA. CDR3 protein: CASSPPTGNYGYTF. The CDR3 nucleotides are TGTGCCAGCAGCCCCCCAACAGGGAACTATGGCTACACCTTC.

The V gene is TRBV21-1, the J gene TRBJ2-2; the table's D call TRBD1 went unverified against the DNA. TRBV21-1 is marked as a pseudogene. The CDR3 contains 15 residues. The CDR3: CASSSVGPNTGELFF. Here the CDR3 DNA reads TGTGCCAGCAGCTCGGTGGGGCCGAACACCGGGGAGCTGTTTTTT.

V usage is TRBV9 and J usage is TRBJ1-6; no firm D call. The CDR3 runs to 15 residues. CDR1 SGDLS and CDR2 YYNGEE come from the germline V gene. V gave up 0 bases and J gave up 6 bases, with 10 bases separating them. CDR3 loop: CASSVGRTGNSPLHF. CDR3 nucleotides: TGTGCCAGCAGCGTAGGGAGAACTGGTAATTCACCCCTCCACTTT.

This rearrangement joins TRBV6-6 to TRBJ1-1; D remains unclear. This CDR3 has 15 residues. The germline V and J ends were trimmed by 7 bases and 0 bases, with 15 bases remaining between them. Germline CDR1 reads MNHNY; CDR2 reads SVGAGI (reference sequence). The CDR3 sequence is CASNGPAGMNTEAFF. In DNA form, the CDR3 reads TGTGCCAGCAACGGGCCCGCGGGCATGAACACTGAAGCTTTCTTT.

V gene TRBV5-4 combines with J gene TRBJ1-3, with TRBD1 identical over 9 bases. The J segment lost 1 base and the V segment lost 4 bases, leaving 6 bases of the junction unmatched. The CDR3 consists of 16 residues. Germline V gives CDR1 SGHNT, CDR2 YYREEE (reference sequence). DNA of the CDR3: TGTGCCAGCAGCCACGGACAGGGGACTTCTGGAAACACCATATATTTT. Protein: CASSHGQGTSGNTIYF.

This chain connects TRBV5-6 to TRBJ1-1; D is possibly TRBD1 (5 bases). Trimming left V 7 bases short and J 6 bases short, with 16 bases between. The length of the CDR3 is 13 residues. Germline CDR1 SGHDT, CDR2 YYEEEE. The CDR3 is CASLLGGRAEAFF. The CDR3 nucleotides read TGTGCCAGCCTTCTTGGGGGAAGGGCTGAAGCTTTCTTT.

This clone turned up a few times. V gene TRBV4-1 combines with J gene TRBJ2-7; perhaps D is TRBD1 or TRBD2 (5 bases each). V was pared by 7 bases and J by 7 bases, with 20 bases between. The length of the CDR3 is 14 residues. Germline CDR1 reads MGHRA; CDR2 reads YSYEKL. The DNA of the CDR3 is TGCGCCAGCAAGAAAGGGCAGGGAGCTCATGAGCAGTACTTC. It codes for CASKKGQGAHEQYF.